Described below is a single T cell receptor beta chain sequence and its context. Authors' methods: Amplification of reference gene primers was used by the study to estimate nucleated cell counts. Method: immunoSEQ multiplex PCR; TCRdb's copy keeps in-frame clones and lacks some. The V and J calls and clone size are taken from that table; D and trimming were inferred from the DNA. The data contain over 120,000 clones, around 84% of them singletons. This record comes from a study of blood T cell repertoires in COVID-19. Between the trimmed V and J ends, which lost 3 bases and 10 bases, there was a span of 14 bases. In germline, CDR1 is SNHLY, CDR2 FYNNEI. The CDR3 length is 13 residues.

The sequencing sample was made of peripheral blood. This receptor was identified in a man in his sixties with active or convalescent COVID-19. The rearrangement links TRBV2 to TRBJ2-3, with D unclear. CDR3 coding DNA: TGTGCCAGCAGTGACACCCTCGGAGTTCCGCAGTATTTT. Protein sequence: CASSDTLGVPQYF.